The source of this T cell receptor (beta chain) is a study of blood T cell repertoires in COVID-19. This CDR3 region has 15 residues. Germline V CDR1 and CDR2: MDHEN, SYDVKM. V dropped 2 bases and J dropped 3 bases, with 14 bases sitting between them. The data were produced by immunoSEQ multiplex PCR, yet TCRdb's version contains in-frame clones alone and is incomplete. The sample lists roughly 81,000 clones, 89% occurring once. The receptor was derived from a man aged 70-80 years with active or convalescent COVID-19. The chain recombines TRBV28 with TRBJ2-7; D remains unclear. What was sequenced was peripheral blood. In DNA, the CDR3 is TGTGCCAGCAGTTTACTGACACCCCCGCGCTACGAGCAGTACTTC. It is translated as CASSLLTPPRYEQYF.